Included here is one T cell receptor beta chain sequence, with context. The antigen remains undetermined. This record comes from a study of memory CD4+ T cells and cytomegalovirus serostatus. Single viable CD3+CD4+CD8-CD45RO+ cells were sorted as the memory CD4+ T cells. CDR3 size: 13 residues. V was clipped by 4 bases and J by 5 bases, with 10 bases between them. Germline values: CDR1 SGHNT, CDR2 YYREEE (reference sequence). Study results and limitations: CMV serostatus prediction reached median AUC 0.95, or 0.91 with US-trained model.

The table came from immunoSEQ multiplex PCR; TCRdb's copy has only in-frame clones and leaves some out. The table records over 50,000 clones, around 80% of them present only once. The rearrangement uses TRBV5-4 and TRBJ2-4; a weak D match, TRBD2 (6 bases). Sequenced: memory CD4+ T cells from blood. The receptor's source is an adult in good health and CMV-seronegative. CDR3: CASSGPSENIQYF. The CDR3 DNA reads as TGTGCCAGCAGCGGACCTAGCGAAAACATTCAGTACTTC.